The source of this T cell receptor (beta chain) is a study of blood T cell repertoires in COVID-19. The authors' processing: Estimated nucleated cell counts came from reference gene primer amplification. Method: immunoSEQ multiplex PCR; TCRdb's copy keeps in-frame clones and lacks some. The V and J calls and clone size are taken from that table; D and trimming were inferred from the DNA. This sample has approximately 250,000 clones, with about 83% found just once. This CDR3 region has 13 residues. Looked up from germline, CDR1 is WNHNN and CDR2 is SYGVQD (reference sequence). V was pared by 6 bases and J by 3 bases, with 3 bases of the junction left unmatched.

The sequence came from a human donor in a cohort sampled during active COVID-19. Material for sequencing was peripheral blood. The rearrangement uses TRBV10-1 and TRBJ1-1; TRBD1 agrees at 8 bases. The CDR3 DNA reads as TGCGCCAGCAGCAGGGGGCTGGACACTGAAGCTTTCTTT. Protein: CASSRGLDTEAFF.